This T cell receptor beta chain was retrieved from a study of blood T cell repertoires in COVID-19. Study background: Donors in the United States, Italy and Spain gave samples during acute or convalescent COVID-19.

Trimming took off 4 bases at V and 6 bases at J, with 11 bases between the two ends. The CDR3 length is 13 residues. Germline V lookup: CDR1 SGHTA, CDR2 FQGNSA. Assay used: immunoSEQ multiplex PCR; TCRdb lists only in-frame clones, some missing. The top ten clones hold 1.5% to 2% of a sample with about 300,000 clones, roughly 90% of them seen once. Enrolment of Seattle patients took place during active infection, and they were followed longitudinally. Sequenced material: peripheral blood. J is TRBJ2-3 and V is TRBV7-2; weak D call: TRBD1 (6 bases). The TCR originated in a woman aged 30 to 39 with COVID-19, enrolled during active disease. The CDR3 bases are TGTGCCAGCAGCTCGCAGGGGTCGGATACGCAGTATTTT. This encodes CASSSQGSDTQYF.